This entry lists 27 T cell receptor beta chains sequenced from one sample in a study of shared clonotypes between healthy human individuals. Clones were sequenced by immunoSEQ multiplex PCR, and TCRdb holds only the in-frame ones, with some missing. The table has over 2 million clones, over 85% seen once. CD45RO-negative, CCR7-selected cells formed the naive CD8 fraction, which excluded terminally differentiated effector memory CD45RA+ cells. Sequenced: naive CD8+ T cells sorted from blood. Receptors originate from a man in his late teens or twenties in good health.

This rearrangement joins TRBV9 to TRBJ1-2; tentatively, D is TRBD1 (5 bases). The CDR3 spans 17 residues. V dropped 4 bases and J dropped 0 bases, with 19 bases sitting between them. CDR1 is SGDLS and CDR2 is YYNGEE in the germline V gene. DNA of the CDR3: TGTGCCAGCAGCAATGCCGGGGGAACAGTCTCTAACTATGGCTACACCTTC. Its translation: CASSNAGGTVSNYGYTF.

DNA of the CDR3: TGTGCCAGTAGTATAGAGGGCTACCAAGAGACCCAGTACTTC. The encoded protein is CASSIEGYQETQYF. V is TRBV19 and J is TRBJ2-5; D is undetermined. This CDR3 is built from 14 residues. Trimming stripped 0 bases from V and 0 bases from J, with 5 bases between. Germline assignment: CDR1 LNHDA and CDR2 SQIVND (reference sequence).

The chain combines TRBV7-9 with TRBJ2-5; perhaps TRBD1 as D (6 bases). Germline lookup yields CDR1 SEHNR and CDR2 FQNEAQ (reference sequence). The CDR3 is 14 amino acids. Trimming stripped 1 base from V and 5 bases from J, with 11 bases between. The CDR3 DNA follows: TGTGCCAGCAGCTTAGTGGGGGCGCGGGAGACCCAGTACTTC. Protein: CASSLVGARETQYF.

J is TRBJ1-6 and V is TRBV4-3, with D possibly TRBD1 on 6 matching bases. CDR3 length: 15 amino acids. V was shortened by 0 bases and J by 7 bases, with 10 bases between the two germline ends. The germline gives CDR1 LGHNA, CDR2 YSLEER. The CDR3: CASSQDRGGNSPLHF. The CDR3, as DNA: TGCGCCAGCAGCCAAGACCGAGGGGGGAATTCACCCCTCCACTTT.

This chain uses TRBV7-6 with TRBJ2-7; 13 positions agree with TRBD2. The V and J ends lost 1 base and 4 bases, in that order; junction bases with no gene match: 4. CDR1 SGHVS and CDR2 FNYEAQ come from the germline V gene. The CDR3 runs 16 residues. The CDR3 is CASSLGTSGSGYEQYF. The CDR3 region has the DNA TGTGCCAGCAGCTTAGGGACTAGCGGGAGTGGGTACGAGCAGTACTTC.

The chain combines TRBV30 with TRBJ2-1; 7 positions match TRBD1. Germline V gene lookup returns CDR1 GTSNPN and CDR2 SVGIG (reference sequence). The CDR3 totals 15 residues. V dropped 5 bases and J dropped 8; count of bases not matched to a gene: 15. The DNA for the CDR3 is TGTGCCTGGGGAGAGGGGGCGCAGATCCTCGATGAGCAGTTCTTC. Translated, it gives CAWGEGAQILDEQFF.

About this clone: This CDR3 is also generated by other DNA sequences in the sample. The chain has TRBV5-6 and TRBJ1-1; 8 bases map to TRBD1. CDR1 and CDR2 (germline): SGHDT, YYEEEE. This CDR3 is built from 12 residues. After removal of 4 bases from V and 6 bases from J, the junction contained 2 bases not matched to a gene. CDR3 in DNA: TGTGCCAGCAGCCGACAGGGGTCTGAAGCTTTCTTT. Its translation is CASSRQGSEAFF.

The chain is built from TRBV27 and TRBJ2-1; 7 bases agree with TRBD1. CDR1 MNHEY and CDR2 SMNVEV come from the germline V gene (reference sequence). The J segment lost 0 bases and the V segment lost 7 bases, leaving 6 bases of the junction unmatched. The CDR3 sequence is 15 residues long. The CDR3 DNA is TGTGCCAGCATCAGACAGGGAAGCTCCTACAATGAGCAGTTCTTC. Its protein is CASIRQGSSYNEQFF.

This chain joins TRBV4-3 and TRBJ2-7; D perhaps matches TRBD1 (6 bases). Trimming removed 0 bases at V and 6 bases at J, with 15 bases between. CDR3 length: 15 residues. From germline, CDR1 is LGHNA and CDR2 YSLEER. Here the CDR3 reads CASSQEWAGEPEQYF. The CDR3 bases are TGCGCCAGCAGCCAAGAGTGGGCAGGGGAGCCCGAGCAGTACTTC.

The rearrangement links TRBV7-9 to TRBJ1-2; TRBD1 matches at 8 bases. From germline, CDR1 is SEHNR and CDR2 FQNEAQ (reference sequence). Trimming cost V 0 bases and J 6 bases; bases outside gene matches: 12. CDR3 length equals 17 residues. The CDR3 is CASSLAPGQGFLDGYTF. CDR3 sequence (DNA): TGTGCCAGCAGCTTAGCCCCAGGACAGGGTTTCTTGGATGGCTACACCTTC.

The gene calls are TRBV5-1 and TRBJ2-7, with no clear D. CDR1 SGHRS and CDR2 YFSETQ come from the germline V gene. The CDR3 runs 14 residues. V was clipped by 0 bases and J by 1 base, with 8 bases between them. As DNA, the CDR3 is TGCGCCAGCAGCTTGGCCCTCCTTTCCTACGAGCAGTACTTC. Translation gives CASSLALLSYEQYF.

J is TRBJ2-5 and V is TRBV28; D may correspond to TRBD1 or TRBD2 (6 bases each). The V and J ends lost 3 bases and 7 bases respectively, with 9 bases between them. This CDR3 spans 12 amino acids. The germline V gene encodes CDR1 MDHEN and CDR2 SYDVKM. The CDR3 DNA reads as TGTGCCAGCAGTTTTCCGGGGGCGACCCAGTACTTC. Translated, it gives CASSFPGATQYF.

CDR3 loop: CASTQRPSSLEQYF. The CDR3 nucleotides are TGTGCCAGCACCCAAAGGCCTAGCTCTTTGGAGCAGTACTTC. V is TRBV2 and J is TRBJ2-7; D is perhaps TRBD2 (5 bases). Trimming took 7 bases from V and 7 from J, leaving 20 bases between them. Per germline, CDR1 SNHLY and CDR2 FYNNEI. The CDR3 sequence is 14 residues long.

This clone has just one count. The CDR3 sequence is CASGWGGNTEAFF. The CDR3 DNA follows: TGTGCCAGCGGATGGGGGGGTAACACTGAAGCTTTCTTT. The chain recombines TRBV5-4 with TRBJ1-1; tentatively, D is TRBD1 (5 bases). With 7 bases removed from V and 2 bases from J, the gap between germline ends came to 12 bases. Germline V gene lookup returns CDR1 SGHNT and CDR2 YYREEE (reference sequence). The CDR3 totals 13 residues.

The chain couples TRBV19 to TRBJ1-2, with TRBD1 matching 7 bases. The germline V gene encodes CDR1 LNHDA and CDR2 SQIVND (reference sequence). Losses at the gene ends were 6 bases for V and 6 bases for J; bases not matched to a gene: 16. The CDR3 extends over 16 amino acids. In DNA, the CDR3 is TGTGCCAGTAGCTGGTCCCTGGCAGGGGGAGGCGATGGCTACACCTTC. Its translation: CASSWSLAGGGDGYTF.

CDR3 region: CASSLEAMGSGETQYF. CDR3 in DNA: TGTGCCAGCAGCTTAGAGGCGATGGGGTCAGGAGAGACCCAGTACTTC. V is TRBV7-8 and J is TRBJ2-5; D call uncertain. With 1 base removed from V and 4 bases from J, the gap between germline ends came to 16 bases. The CDR3 length is 16 residues. Germline CDR1 reads SGHVS; CDR2 reads FQNEAQ.

V gene TRBV4-1 combines with J gene TRBJ2-7; D not resolved. The CDR3 contains 14 residues. Germline lookup yields CDR1 MGHRA and CDR2 YSYEKL. The V and J ends lost 5 bases and 0 bases respectively, with 11 bases between them. The CDR3 DNA follows: TGCGCCAGCAGCTTACGGTCTAGCTCCTACGAGCAGTACTTC. Encoded protein: CASSLRSSSYEQYF.

The rearrangement uses TRBV19 and TRBJ2-1, with a weak D call TRBD2 (5 bases). Trimming shortened V by 3 bases and J by 6 bases, and 12 bases separated the two germline ends. The germline CDR1 and CDR2 sequences are LNHDA and SQIVND (reference sequence). The CDR3 contains 14 residues. The CDR3 DNA follows: TGTGCCAGTAGTATGGGTCGAGGGCTCAATGAGCAGTTCTTC. It is translated as CASSMGRGLNEQFF.

This chain links TRBV28 with TRBJ1-3; TRBD1 matches at 9 bases. Germline V lookup: CDR1 MDHEN, CDR2 SYDVKM. V was clipped by 3 bases and J by 0 bases; unmatched bases: 12. The CDR3 spans 19 residues. CDR3 bases: TGTGCCAGCAGTTTCCGCGGGACAGGGACTCTCCTCTCTGGAAACACCATATATTTT. Protein product: CASSFRGTGTLLSGNTIYF.

Regarding this clone: The same CDR3 can be traced to other DNA sequences in this sample. The J gene is TRBJ2-7, the V gene TRBV6-5; D gene uncertain. The CDR3 spans 14 residues. The V gene lost 2 bases and the J gene lost 2 bases, with 10 bases spanning the gap. Germline V lookup: CDR1 MNHEY, CDR2 SVGAGI. This CDR3 reads CASSYEGPPYEQYF. The CDR3 DNA sequence: TGTGCCAGCAGTTACGAAGGGCCTCCCTACGAGCAGTACTTC.

V gene TRBV5-6 combines with J gene TRBJ2-3, with 7 bases fitting TRBD1. V was pared by 1 base and J by 2 bases, with 7 bases of the junction left unmatched. This CDR3 spans 16 amino acids. CDR1 SGHDT and CDR2 YYEEEE come from the germline V gene. CDR3 bases: TGTGCCAGCAGCTTGTCTGGGACAGTGCTCACAGATACGCAGTATTTT. Protein sequence: CASSLSGTVLTDTQYF.

V is TRBV7-9 and J is TRBJ2-1; D gene ambiguous. Germline CDR1 is SEHNR and CDR2 is FQNEAQ (reference sequence). V lost 5 bases and J 4 bases, leaving 18 bases between the germline ends. This CDR3 is 16 amino acids long. The CDR3, as DNA: TGTGCCAGCAGCAGTACAGTGGATCAGGATTACAATGAGCAGTTCTTC. It codes for CASSSTVDQDYNEQFF.

This rearrangement joins TRBV28 to TRBJ2-5, with 15 bases identical to TRBD2. V trimming: 5 bases; J trimming: 5 bases; junction bases outside the gene matches: 12. The CDR3 contains 18 residues. Germline V gives CDR1 MDHEN, CDR2 SYDVKM. The CDR3 DNA reads TGTGCCAGCAGTGACACCGGGACTAGCGGGGGGTGGAAGGAGACCCAGTACTTC. This codes for CASSDTGTSGGWKETQYF.

V is TRBV19 and J is TRBJ1-1; D unresolved. The CDR3 has 12 amino acids. Germline-derived CDR1 and CDR2 are LNHDA and SQIVND (reference sequence). Trimming took off 5 bases at V and 2 bases at J, with 6 bases between the two ends. The CDR3 sequence: CASSFRNTEAFF. The CDR3 DNA reads TGTGCCAGTAGTTTCCGCAACACTGAAGCTTTCTTT.

The chain combines TRBV6-5 with TRBJ1-2; D is undetermined. Looked up from germline, CDR1 is MNHEY and CDR2 is SVGAGI. The CDR3 length is 11 residues. The V end lost 0 bases, the J end lost 8 bases, and 4 bases lay between the germline ends. The CDR3 bases are TGTGCCAGCAGTTACTCCCTCGGCTACACCTTC. Its translation is CASSYSLGYTF.

DNA of the CDR3: TGTGCCAGCAGCTTCGGGACTAGTCATGAGCAGTTCTTC. Amino acid sequence: CASSFGTSHEQFF. The V gene is TRBV7-9, the J gene TRBJ2-1, with TRBD2 identical over 8 bases. Trimming took 3 bases from V and 8 from J; bases not matched to a gene: 3. This CDR3 is built from 13 residues. Germline V gene sequence: CDR1 SEHNR, CDR2 FQNEAQ (reference sequence).

V and J are TRBV4-3 and TRBJ2-5, with 7 bases matching TRBD2. The germline CDR1 and CDR2 sequences are LGHNA and YSLEER. V dropped 0 bases and J dropped 5; count of bases not matched to a gene: 6. This CDR3 is built from 15 residues. In nucleotides, the CDR3 is TGCGCCAGCAGCCAAGAGGGGCGGGAGATGGAGACCCAGTACTTC. Amino acid sequence: CASSQEGREMETQYF.